This paragraph covers one T cell receptor (beta chain) sequence. V was cut by 0 bases and J by 9 bases, with 18 bases left in between. The germline gives CDR1 DFQATT, CDR2 SNEGSKA (reference sequence). This CDR3 has 15 amino acids. The sample originates from a study of T cells in Graves' hyperthyroidism and ophthalmopathy. Amplified TCR beta CDR3 regions came from RNA transcripts. HTBI primers were employed in a first-round RT-PCR of the TCR CDR3. MiXCR, applied by TCRdb to the multiplex PCR reads, yields one record per CDR3 protein. The table has more than 350,000 distinct CDR3 sequences, 12% to 15% seen once.

The sequence was collected from a woman aged 60-75 years with Graves' ophthalmopathy. V is TRBV20-1 and J is TRBJ1-5, with D possibly being TRBD1 (5 bases). The sample taken for sequencing was blood. This CDR3 is CSARDPGTNRAPQHF. CDR3 coding DNA: TGCAGTGCTAGAGATCCTGGGACGAATAGGGCGCCCCAGCATTTT.